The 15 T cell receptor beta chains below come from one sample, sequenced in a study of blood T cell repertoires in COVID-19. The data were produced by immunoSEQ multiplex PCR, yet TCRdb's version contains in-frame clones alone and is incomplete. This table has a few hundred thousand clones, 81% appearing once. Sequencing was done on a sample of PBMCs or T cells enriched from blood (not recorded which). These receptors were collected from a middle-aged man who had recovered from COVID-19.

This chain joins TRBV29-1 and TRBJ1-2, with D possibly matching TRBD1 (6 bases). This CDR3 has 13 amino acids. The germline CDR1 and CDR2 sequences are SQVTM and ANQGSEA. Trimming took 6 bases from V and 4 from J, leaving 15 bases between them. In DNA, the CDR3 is TGCAGCGTGGACTCGGACAGCAGCTATGGCTACACCTTC. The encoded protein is CSVDSDSSYGYTF.

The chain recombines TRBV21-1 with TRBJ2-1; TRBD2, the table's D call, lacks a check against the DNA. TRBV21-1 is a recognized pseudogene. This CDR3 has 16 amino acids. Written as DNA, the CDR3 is TGTGCCAGCAGCAAAGGTAGACTAGCGGGGGGTAATGAGCAGTTCTTC. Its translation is CASSKGRLAGGNEQFF.

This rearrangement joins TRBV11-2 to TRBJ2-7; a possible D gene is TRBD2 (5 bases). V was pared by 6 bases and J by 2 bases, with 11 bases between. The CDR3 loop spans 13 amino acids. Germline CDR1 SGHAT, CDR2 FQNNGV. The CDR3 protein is CASSSGIPYEQYF. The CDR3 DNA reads TGTGCCAGCAGTTCCGGGATCCCCTACGAGCAGTACTTC. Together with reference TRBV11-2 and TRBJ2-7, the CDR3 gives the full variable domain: EAGVAQSPRYKIIEKRQSVAFWCNPISGHATLYWYQQILGQGPKLLIQFQNNGVVDDSQLPKDRFSAERLKGVDSTLKIQPAKLEDSAVYLCASSSGIPYEQYFGPGTRLTVT.

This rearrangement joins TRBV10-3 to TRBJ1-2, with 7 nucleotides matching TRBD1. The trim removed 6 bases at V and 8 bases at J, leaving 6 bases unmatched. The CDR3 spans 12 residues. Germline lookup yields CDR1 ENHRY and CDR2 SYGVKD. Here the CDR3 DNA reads TGTGCCATCAGGGGTACAGGGGACGGCTACACCTTC. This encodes CAIRGTGDGYTF.

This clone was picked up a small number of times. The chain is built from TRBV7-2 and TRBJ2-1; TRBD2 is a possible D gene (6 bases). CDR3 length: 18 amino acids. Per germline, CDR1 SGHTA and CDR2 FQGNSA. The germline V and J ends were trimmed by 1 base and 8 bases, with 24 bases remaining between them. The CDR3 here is CASSLVGRWRAFLDEQFF. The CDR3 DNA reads TGTGCCAGCAGCTTAGTAGGTAGGTGGAGGGCGTTTCTGGATGAGCAGTTCTTC.

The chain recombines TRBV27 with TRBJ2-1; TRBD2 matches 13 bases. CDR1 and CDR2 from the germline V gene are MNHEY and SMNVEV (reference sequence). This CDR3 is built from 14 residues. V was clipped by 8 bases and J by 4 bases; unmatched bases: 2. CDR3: CASGLAGEYNEQFF. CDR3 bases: TGTGCCAGCGGACTAGCGGGGGAGTACAATGAGCAGTTCTTC.

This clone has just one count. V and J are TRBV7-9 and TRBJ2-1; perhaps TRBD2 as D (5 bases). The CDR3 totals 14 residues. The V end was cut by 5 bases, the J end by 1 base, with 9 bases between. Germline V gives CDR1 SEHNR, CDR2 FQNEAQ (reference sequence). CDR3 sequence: CASSEDSSYNEQFF. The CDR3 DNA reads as TGTGCCAGCAGCGAGGACTCGTCCTACAATGAGCAGTTCTTC. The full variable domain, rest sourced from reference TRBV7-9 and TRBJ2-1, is DTGVSQNPRHKITKRGQNVTFRCDPISEHNRLYWYRQTLGQGPEFLTYFQNEAQLEKSRLLSDRFSAERPKGSFSTLEIQRTEQGDSAMYLCASSEDSSYNEQFFGPGTRLTVL.

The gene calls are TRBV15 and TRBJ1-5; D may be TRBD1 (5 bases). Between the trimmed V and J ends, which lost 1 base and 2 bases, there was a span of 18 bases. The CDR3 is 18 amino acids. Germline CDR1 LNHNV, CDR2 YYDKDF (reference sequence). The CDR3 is CATSRGSGRDRGNQPQHF. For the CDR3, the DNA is TGTGCCACCAGCAGAGGTTCAGGGAGGGATAGGGGCAATCAGCCCCAGCATTTT.

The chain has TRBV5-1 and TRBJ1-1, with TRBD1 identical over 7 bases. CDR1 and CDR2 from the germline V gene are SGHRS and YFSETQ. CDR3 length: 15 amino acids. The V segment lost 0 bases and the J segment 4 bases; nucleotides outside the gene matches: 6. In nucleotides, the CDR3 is TGCGCCAGCAGCTTGGCCCCAGGGGGTGGCACTGAAGCTTTCTTT. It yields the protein CASSLAPGGGTEAFF.

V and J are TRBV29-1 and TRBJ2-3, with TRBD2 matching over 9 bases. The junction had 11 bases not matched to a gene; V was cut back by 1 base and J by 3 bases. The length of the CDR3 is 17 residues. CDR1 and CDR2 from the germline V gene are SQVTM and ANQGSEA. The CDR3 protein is CSVEAPSGEGETDTQYF. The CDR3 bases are TGCAGCGTTGAAGCCCCTAGCGGGGAGGGTGAGACAGATACGCAGTATTTT.

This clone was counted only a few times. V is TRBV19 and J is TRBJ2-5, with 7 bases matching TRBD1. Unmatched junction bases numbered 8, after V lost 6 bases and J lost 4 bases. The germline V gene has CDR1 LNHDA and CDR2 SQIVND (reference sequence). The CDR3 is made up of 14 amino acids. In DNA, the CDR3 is TGTGCCAGTAGGGCTGAGGGGGCAGGAGAGACCCAGTACTTC. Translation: CASRAEGAGETQYF.

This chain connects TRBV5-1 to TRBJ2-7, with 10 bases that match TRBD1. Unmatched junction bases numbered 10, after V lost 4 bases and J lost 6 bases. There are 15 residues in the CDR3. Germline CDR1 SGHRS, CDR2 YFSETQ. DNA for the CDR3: TGCGCCAGCAGCCCCGGGACAGGGGTAAGAGGCGAGCAGTACTTC. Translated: CASSPGTGVRGEQYF.

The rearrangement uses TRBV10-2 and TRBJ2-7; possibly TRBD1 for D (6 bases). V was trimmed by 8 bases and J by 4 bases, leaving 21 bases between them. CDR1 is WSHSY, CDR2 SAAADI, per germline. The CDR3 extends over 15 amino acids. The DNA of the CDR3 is TGCGCCAGCTCGAGGGGGTTGGCAAAAGCTTACGAGCAGTACTTC. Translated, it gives CASSRGLAKAYEQYF.

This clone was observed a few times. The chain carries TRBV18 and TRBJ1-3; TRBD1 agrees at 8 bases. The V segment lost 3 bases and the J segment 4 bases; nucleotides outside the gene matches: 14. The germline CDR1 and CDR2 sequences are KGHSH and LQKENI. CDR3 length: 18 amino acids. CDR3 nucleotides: TGTGCCAGCTCACCGTTCGGGGGACAGGCTCCTGAGGGAAACACCATATATTTT. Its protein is CASSPFGGQAPEGNTIYF.

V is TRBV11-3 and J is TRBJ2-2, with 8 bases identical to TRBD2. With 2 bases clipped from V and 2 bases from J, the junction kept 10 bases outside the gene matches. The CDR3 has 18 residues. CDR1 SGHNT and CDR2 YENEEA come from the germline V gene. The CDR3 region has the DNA TGTGCCAGCAGCTTAACGTCCTCCGGGAGGGCAAACACCGGGGAGCTGTTTTTT. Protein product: CASSLTSSGRANTGELFF.